Below, 28 T cell receptor beta chains from the same sample are listed, as sequenced in a study of T cell responses to AZD1222 COVID-19 vaccine. Only in-frame clones appear in the TCRdb table, and some are missing; sequencing was by immunoSEQ multiplex PCR. The sample includes over 75,000 clones, about nine tenths of them seen just once. The starting material was peripheral blood, obtained on day 0 of AZD1222 vaccination. The receptors derive from an adult in good health.

This clone was recorded a few times. The chain combines TRBV7-6 with TRBJ1-3; D possibly corresponds to TRBD1 (6 bases). The CDR3 sequence is 17 residues long. V lost 3 bases and J 0 bases, leaving 15 bases between the germline ends. CDR1 and CDR2 (germline): SGHVS, FNYEAQ. The CDR3 spells CASSLPSRGLSGNTIYF. The CDR3 DNA follows: TGTGCCAGCAGCTTGCCGTCCAGGGGACTCTCTGGAAACACCATATATTTT.

V and J are TRBV29-1 and TRBJ2-3, with 9 bases that match TRBD2. CDR3 length: 14 amino acids. Germline lookup yields CDR1 SQVTM and CDR2 ANQGSEA. The junction had 5 bases not matched to a gene; V was cut back by 7 bases and J by 0 bases. The CDR3 region has the DNA TGCAGCGCAGGGGCGGGGGGGAGCACAGATACGCAGTATTTT. Its translation is CSAGAGGSTDTQYF.

The J gene is TRBJ2-3, the V gene TRBV4-1, with D unresolved. CDR3 length: 16 residues. Trimming cost V 4 bases and J 0 bases, with 14 bases left between them. In germline, CDR1 is MGHRA, CDR2 YSYEKL. The CDR3 bases are TGCGCCAGCAGCCCCCAACTTAGCCCAAGCACAGATACGCAGTATTTT. Translation gives CASSPQLSPSTDTQYF.

The rearrangement joins TRBV6-5 to TRBJ1-1; tentatively, D is TRBD1 (6 bases). Germline CDR1 MNHEY, CDR2 SVGAGI. V gave up 2 bases and J gave up 6 bases, with 10 bases separating them. The CDR3 contains 13 residues. CDR3 nucleotides: TGTGCCAGCAGTTACGGCCAGGGGCCTGAAGCTTTCTTT. Translated: CASSYGQGPEAFF.

The gene calls are TRBV7-2 and TRBJ1-1; D possibly corresponds to TRBD1 (6 bases). The ends were cut back, 3 bases at V and 3 bases at J, with 8 bases in the middle. The CDR3 contains 13 residues. Germline CDR1 and CDR2: SGHTA and FQGNSA. Here the CDR3 DNA reads TGTGCCAGCAGCTTGGACAGTTACACTGAAGCTTTCTTT. This codes for CASSLDSYTEAFF.

The chain links TRBV19 to TRBJ2-7; D could derive from TRBD1 or TRBD2 (5 bases each). CDR1 and CDR2 (germline): LNHDA, SQIVND (reference sequence). The CDR3 consists of 14 residues. The germline V and J ends were trimmed by 7 bases and 5 bases, with 18 bases remaining between them. For the CDR3, the DNA is TGTGCCAGTAACCAGGCGAGGGGCAGCCACGAGCAGTACTTC. Protein sequence: CASNQARGSHEQYF.

V usage is TRBV5-1 and J usage is TRBJ1-6; 7 bases agree with TRBD1. Germline V gene sequence: CDR1 SGHRS, CDR2 YFSETQ. The trim removed 5 bases at V and 9 bases at J, leaving 8 bases unmatched. The CDR3 totals 14 residues. CDR3: CASRSDRTSSPLHF. In DNA, the CDR3 is TGCGCCAGCAGATCGGACAGGACGAGTTCACCCCTCCACTTT.

The chain employs TRBV12-3 or TRBV12-4 and TRBJ2-3, with D possibly being TRBD1 (6 bases). The V gene lost 6 bases and the J gene lost 4 bases, with 8 bases spanning the gap. This CDR3 has 12 amino acids. Here the CDR3 reads CASRGQSDTQYF. CDR3 DNA: TGTGCCAGCAGAGGACAGTCAGATACGCAGTATTTT.

CDR3 sequence: CASSATGSNTGELFF. In DNA form, the CDR3 reads TGTGCCAGCAGCGCTACCGGGAGTAACACCGGGGAGCTGTTTTTT. The rearrangement uses TRBV7-9 and TRBJ2-2, with D maybe TRBD2 (6 bases). Trimming cost V 5 bases and J 2 bases, with 12 bases left between them. This CDR3 is built from 15 residues. CDR1 and CDR2 from the germline V gene are SEHNR and FQNEAQ (reference sequence).

The V gene is TRBV19, the J gene TRBJ2-2, with 12 bases lining up with TRBD1. Germline CDR1 and CDR2: LNHDA and SQIVND (reference sequence). V dropped 4 bases and J dropped 4; count of bases not matched to a gene: 10. The CDR3 runs 18 residues. For the CDR3, the DNA is TGTGCCAGTAGTACCCGGAAAGGGACAGGGGGCAGCACCGGGGAGCTGTTTTTT. As protein: CASSTRKGTGGSTGELFF.

CDR3 coding DNA: TGTGCCAGCTCACTGGACAGGAACACCGGGGAGCTGTTTTTT. It is translated as CASSLDRNTGELFF. This chain joins TRBV18 and TRBJ2-2, with D possibly matching TRBD1 (6 bases). CDR1 is KGHSH, CDR2 LQKENI, per germline. The ends were cut back, 4 bases at V and 1 base at J, with 7 bases in the middle. CDR3 size: 14 residues.

The J gene is TRBJ1-5, the V gene TRBV5-8, with no clear D. V lost 4 bases to trimming and J lost 5 bases, with 10 bases between them. Germline V gene lookup returns CDR1 SGHTS and CDR2 YDEGEE. The CDR3 loop spans 13 amino acids. The CDR3 region is CASSQERYQPQHF. In DNA form, the CDR3 reads TGTGCCAGCAGCCAGGAACGCTATCAGCCCCAGCATTTT. Based on the CDR3 plus reference TRBV5-8 and TRBJ1-5, the full variable domain is EAGVTQSPTHLIKTRGQQATLRCSPISGHTSVYWYQQALGLGLQFLLWYDEGEERNRGNFPPRFSGRQFPNYSSELNVNALELEDSALYLCASSQERYQPQHFGDGTRLSIL.

V gene TRBV21-1 combines with J gene TRBJ1-4; TRBD1, the table's D call, was not compared with the DNA. TRBV21-1 is classified as a pseudogene. This CDR3 has 15 amino acids. CDR3 amino acids: CASSPTGQGAEKLFF. CDR3 in DNA: TGTGCCAGCAGCCCCACAGGACAGGGGGCTGAAAAACTGTTTTTT.

The rearrangement links TRBV7-9 to TRBJ2-1; 10 bases fit TRBD1. V lost 3 bases, J lost 15 bases, and 5 bases stayed unmatched. This CDR3 spans 12 amino acids. Germline V gene sequence: CDR1 SEHNR, CDR2 FQNEAQ (reference sequence). The CDR3 sequence: CASSLLGQGLFF. Here the CDR3 DNA reads TGTGCCAGCAGCTTGTTGGGACAGGGGCTGTTCTTC.

The V call is TRBV4-1, the J call TRBJ2-1; TRBD1 matches at 12 bases. This CDR3 is 18 amino acids long. V shed 4 bases, J shed 0 bases, and the junction held 7 bases outside the gene matches. CDR1 and CDR2 (germline): MGHRA, YSYEKL. DNA of the CDR3: TGCGCCAGCAGCCGGGGGACAGGGGGCTTTAGCTCCTACAATGAGCAGTTCTTC. As protein: CASSRGTGGFSSYNEQFF.

This clone has only a few counts. The rearrangement joins TRBV3-1 (or the pseudogene TRBV3-2) to TRBJ2-1; D uncertain. Between the trimmed V and J ends, which lost 0 bases and 6 bases, there was a span of 12 bases. CDR1 and CDR2 (germline): LGHDT, YNNKEL (reference sequence). CDR3 length: 15 residues. The CDR3 protein is CASSQDSRRINEQFF. The CDR3 DNA sequence: TGTGCCAGCAGCCAAGATAGTCGTAGGATCAATGAGCAGTTCTTC.

This clone was detected only once. The chain recombines TRBV7-2 with TRBJ2-2; tentative D call: TRBD2 (6 bases). Trimming took off 3 bases at V and 0 bases at J, with 11 bases between the two ends. The CDR3 is 16 amino acids. Germline V gene lookup returns CDR1 SGHTA and CDR2 FQGNSA. The CDR3 region is CASSFHGGSNTGELFF. The CDR3, as DNA: TGTGCCAGCAGCTTTCATGGGGGGTCGAACACCGGGGAGCTGTTTTTT.

In its sample, this clone was seen a few times. This chain links TRBV7-8 with TRBJ2-5; 8 nucleotides line up with TRBD1. Losses at the gene ends were 5 bases for V and 3 bases for J; bases not matched to a gene: 11. Germline V CDR1 and CDR2: SGHVS, FQNEAQ. CDR3 length: 16 residues. CDR3 in DNA: TGTGCCAGCAGCCCAACAGGACAGGGTCGTAAAGAGACCCAGTACTTC. Its protein is CASSPTGQGRKETQYF.

The chain is built from TRBV7-8 and TRBJ2-7; D is undetermined. This CDR3 has 16 amino acids. Between the trimmed V and J ends, which lost 2 bases and 2 bases, there was a span of 16 bases. The germline CDR1 and CDR2 sequences are SGHVS and FQNEAQ. The CDR3 loop is CASSLPMAGQAYEQYF. The CDR3 nucleotides are TGTGCCAGCAGCTTACCCATGGCAGGCCAGGCCTACGAGCAGTACTTC.

This chain uses TRBV2 with TRBJ1-2, with a tentative D call TRBD1 (6 bases). The V end lost 6 bases, the J end lost 5 bases, and 10 bases lay between the germline ends. Germline V CDR1 and CDR2: SNHLY, FYNNEI. The CDR3 consists of 12 residues. The CDR3 DNA reads as TGTGCCAGCAGCGGGCAGGGGTATGGCTACACCTTC. Its translation is CASSGQGYGYTF.

This chain connects TRBV4-1 to TRBJ1-5; D unresolved. The germline V gene has CDR1 MGHRA and CDR2 YSYEKL. Trimming pared 0 bases from V and 3 bases from J, leaving 12 bases between. The length of the CDR3 is 16 residues. The CDR3 DNA sequence: TGCGCCAGCAGCCAAGAAGCCGGATTCAACAATCAGCCCCAGCATTTT. Residues: CASSQEAGFNNQPQHF.

The chain joins TRBV7-2 to TRBJ1-1; D is unresolved. Per the germline V gene, CDR1 is SGHTA and CDR2 is FQGNSA. Between the trimmed V and J ends, which lost 2 bases and 3 bases, there was a span of 7 bases. The CDR3 consists of 13 residues. The CDR3 region is CASSLQDYTEAFF. The CDR3 coding sequence is TGTGCCAGCAGCTTACAGGATTACACTGAAGCTTTCTTT.

CDR3 bases: TGTGCCATCAGTGGAGGCGTAGGGGCCGGACTAGGGTCCGGGGAGCTGTTTTTT. Translated: CAISGGVGAGLGSGELFF. The gene calls are TRBV10-3 and TRBJ2-2, with TRBD2 identical over 7 bases. Looked up from germline, CDR1 is ENHRY and CDR2 is SYGVKD. The CDR3 is made up of 18 amino acids. The V segment lost 4 bases and the J segment 6 bases; nucleotides outside the gene matches: 17.

This chain connects TRBV18 to TRBJ2-5, with D tentatively TRBD1 or TRBD2 (5 bases each). Germline V gives CDR1 KGHSH, CDR2 LQKENI. CDR3 size: 17 residues. Trimming removed 4 bases from V and 1 base from J, with 19 bases in between. DNA of the CDR3: TGTGCCAGCTCACGCTCGGCTCCCCGGGGCAGCCAAGAGACCCAGTACTTC. Its protein is CASSRSAPRGSQETQYF.

The rearrangement uses TRBV7-9 and TRBJ1-1; perhaps TRBD1 as D (5 bases). CDR3 length: 12 amino acids. V was trimmed by 6 bases and J by 1 base, leaving 6 bases between them. CDR1 is SEHNR, CDR2 FQNEAQ, per germline (reference sequence). The CDR3 loop is CASSRGNTEAFF. DNA for the CDR3: TGTGCCAGCAGTAGGGGGAACACTGAAGCTTTCTTT.

V usage is TRBV9 and J usage is TRBJ2-2, with unresolved D. Germline-derived CDR1 and CDR2 are SGDLS and YYNGEE. CDR3 length: 15 residues. Trimming removed 4 bases from V and 1 base from J, with 11 bases in between. The CDR3 DNA sequence: TGTGCCAGCAGCCCGGACCGCCTGAACACCGGGGAGCTGTTTTTT. Its translation is CASSPDRLNTGELFF.

The chain carries TRBV3-1 (or the pseudogene TRBV3-2) and TRBJ1-1; D unclear. Trimming removed 4 bases from V and 10 bases from J, with 13 bases in between. Germline CDR1 reads LGHDT; CDR2 reads YNNKEL (reference sequence). The CDR3 covers 12 residues. CDR3 sequence (DNA): TGTGCCAGCAGCCCCCCCGGTCTCAGAGCTTTCTTT. Encoded protein: CASSPPGLRAFF.

A note on this clone: A read error may account for a junction end that differs from germline. The CDR3 region has the DNA TGTGCCACCAGTAGAGGGGGATCCGAGACCCAGTACTTC. The encoded protein is CATSRGGSETQYF. This chain uses TRBV15 with TRBJ2-5; the D gene is possibly TRBD1 (6 bases). This CDR3 is built from 13 residues. Germline loops: CDR1 LNHNV, CDR2 YYDKDF (reference sequence).